This T cell receptor beta chain was sequenced in a study of identical twins. TCRdb called the 5' RACE reads again in MiXCR, with one record for every CDR3 protein. The table lists approximately 890,000 distinct CDR3 sequences, more than 9% of them singletons. This clonotype showed up many times. Its antigen remains unknown. Broader study findings: A lower insertion count was a feature of abundant cord blood beta clonotypes, with no such feature in memory repertoires.

CDR1 is SQVTM, CDR2 ANQGSEA, per germline. The CDR3 runs 13 residues. V shed 7 bases and J shed 2 bases, with 14 bases lying between them. This sample was shared with a second study, whose subject was yellow fever vaccine responses in identical twins.

The sequenced material came from PBMCs. V usage is TRBV29-1 and J usage is TRBJ2-5; D ambiguous. The sequence was obtained from a woman aged 18-35 years in good health. This chain's CDR3 is CSAERQTQETQYF. CDR3 nucleotides: TGCAGCGCCGAGAGGCAGACGCAAGAGACCCAGTACTTC.